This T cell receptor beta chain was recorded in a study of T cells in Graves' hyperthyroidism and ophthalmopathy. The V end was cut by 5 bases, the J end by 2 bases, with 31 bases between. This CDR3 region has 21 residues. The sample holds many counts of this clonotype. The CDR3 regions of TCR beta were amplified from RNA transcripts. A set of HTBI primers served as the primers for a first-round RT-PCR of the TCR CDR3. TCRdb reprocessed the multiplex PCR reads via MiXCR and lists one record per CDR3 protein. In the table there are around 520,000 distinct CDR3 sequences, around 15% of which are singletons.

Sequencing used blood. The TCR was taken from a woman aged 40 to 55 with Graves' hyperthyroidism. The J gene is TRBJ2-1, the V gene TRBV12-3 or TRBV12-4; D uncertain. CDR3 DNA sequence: TGTGCCAGCAGTGCGCTCCAGCGCCCTACAATGAGCGTTTCCGCCTACAATGAGCAGTTCTTC. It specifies CASSALQRPTMSVSAYNEQFF.